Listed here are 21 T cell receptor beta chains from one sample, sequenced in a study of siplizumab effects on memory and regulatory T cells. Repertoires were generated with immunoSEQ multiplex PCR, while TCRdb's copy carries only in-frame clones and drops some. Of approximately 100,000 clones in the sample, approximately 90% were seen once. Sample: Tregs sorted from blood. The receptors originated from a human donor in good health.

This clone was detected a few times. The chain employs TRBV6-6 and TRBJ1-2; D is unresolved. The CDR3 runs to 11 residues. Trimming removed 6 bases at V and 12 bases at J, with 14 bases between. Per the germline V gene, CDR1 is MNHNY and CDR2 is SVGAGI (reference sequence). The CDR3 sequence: CASSTGRTHTF. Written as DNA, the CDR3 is TGTGCCAGCAGCACCGGTCGGACTCACACCTTC.

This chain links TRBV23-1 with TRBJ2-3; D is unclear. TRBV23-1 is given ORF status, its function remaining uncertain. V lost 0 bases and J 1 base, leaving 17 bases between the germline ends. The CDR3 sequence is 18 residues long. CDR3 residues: CASSQSYSVDPGTDTQYF. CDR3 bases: TGCGCCAGCAGTCAATCGTATTCTGTGGACCCTGGCACAGATACGCAGTATTTT.

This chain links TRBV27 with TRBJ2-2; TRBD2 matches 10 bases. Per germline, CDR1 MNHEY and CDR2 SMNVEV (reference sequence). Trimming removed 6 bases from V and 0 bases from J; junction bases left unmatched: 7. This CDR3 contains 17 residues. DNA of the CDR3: TGTGCCAGCAGCCGGACTAGCGGATACGCGAACACCGGGGAGCTGTTTTTT. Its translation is CASSRTSGYANTGELFF.

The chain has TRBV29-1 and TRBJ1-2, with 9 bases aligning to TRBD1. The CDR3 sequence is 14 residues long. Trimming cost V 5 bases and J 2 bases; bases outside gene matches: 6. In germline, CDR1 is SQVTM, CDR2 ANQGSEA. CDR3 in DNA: TGCAGCGTTCTACAGGGGGCGCAAAACTATGGCTACACCTTC. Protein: CSVLQGAQNYGYTF. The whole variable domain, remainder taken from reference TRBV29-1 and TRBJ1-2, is SAVISQKPSRDICQRGTSLTIQCQVDSQVTMMFWYRQQPGQSLTLIATANQGSEATYESGFVIDKFPISRPNLTFSTLTVSNMSPEDSSIYLCSVLQGAQNYGYTFGSGTRLTVV.

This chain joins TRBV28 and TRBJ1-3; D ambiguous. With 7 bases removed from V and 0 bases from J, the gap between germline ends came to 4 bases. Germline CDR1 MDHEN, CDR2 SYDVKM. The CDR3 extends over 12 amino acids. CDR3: CASTGSGNTIYF. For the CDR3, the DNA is TGTGCCAGCACGGGCTCTGGAAACACCATATATTTT.

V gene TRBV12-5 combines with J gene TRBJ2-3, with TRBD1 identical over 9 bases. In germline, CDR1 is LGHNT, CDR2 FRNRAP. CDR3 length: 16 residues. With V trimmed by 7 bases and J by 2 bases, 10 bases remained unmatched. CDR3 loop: CASAPGTGWVTDTQYF. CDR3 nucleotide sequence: TGTGCTAGTGCCCCGGGGACAGGGTGGGTCACAGATACGCAGTATTTT.

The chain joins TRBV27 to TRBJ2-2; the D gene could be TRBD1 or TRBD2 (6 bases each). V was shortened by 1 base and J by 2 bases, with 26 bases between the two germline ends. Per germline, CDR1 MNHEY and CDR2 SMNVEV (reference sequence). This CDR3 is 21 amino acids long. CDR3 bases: TGTGCCAGCAGTTTATTTTTGGACAGTTGGTCGGGGGCAGTAAACACCGGGGAGCTGTTTTTT. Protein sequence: CASSLFLDSWSGAVNTGELFF.

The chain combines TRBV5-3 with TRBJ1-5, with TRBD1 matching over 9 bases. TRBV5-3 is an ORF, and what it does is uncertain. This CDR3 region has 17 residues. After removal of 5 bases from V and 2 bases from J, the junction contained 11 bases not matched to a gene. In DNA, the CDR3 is TGTGCCAGAAGGTTAGGGACAGGGATTTTGTGCAATCAGCCCCAGCATTTT. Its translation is CARRLGTGILCNQPQHF.

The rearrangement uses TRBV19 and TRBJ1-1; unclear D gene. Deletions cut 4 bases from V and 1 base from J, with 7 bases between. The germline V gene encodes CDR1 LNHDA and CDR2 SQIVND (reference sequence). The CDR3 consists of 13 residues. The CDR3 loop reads CASSTGQNTEAFF. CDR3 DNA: TGTGCCAGTAGTACAGGTCAGAACACTGAAGCTTTCTTT.

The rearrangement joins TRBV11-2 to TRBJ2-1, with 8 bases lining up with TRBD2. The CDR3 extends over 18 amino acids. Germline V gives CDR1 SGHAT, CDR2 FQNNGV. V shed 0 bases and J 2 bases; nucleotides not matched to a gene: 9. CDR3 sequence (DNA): TGTGCCAGCAGCTTAGAGCGCGGTAGCGGGAACACCTACAATGAGCAGTTCTTC. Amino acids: CASSLERGSGNTYNEQFF.

DNA of the CDR3: TGTGCCAGCAGTGAACCCAGGGCAGGGGGCGCGTCGCGGGGCTACACCTTC. The encoded protein is CASSEPRAGGASRGYTF. The gene calls are TRBV6-1 and TRBJ1-2; 8 bases are shared with TRBD1. V lost 2 bases and J lost 8; bases outside the gene matches: 16. The CDR3 contains 17 residues. Per the germline V gene, CDR1 is MNHNS and CDR2 is SASEGT.

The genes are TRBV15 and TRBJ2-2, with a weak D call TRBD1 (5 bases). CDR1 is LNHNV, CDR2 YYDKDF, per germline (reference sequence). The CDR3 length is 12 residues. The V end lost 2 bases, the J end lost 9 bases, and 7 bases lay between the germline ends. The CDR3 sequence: CATSRQGRELFF. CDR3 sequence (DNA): TGTGCCACCAGCAGACAGGGCAGGGAGCTGTTTTTT.

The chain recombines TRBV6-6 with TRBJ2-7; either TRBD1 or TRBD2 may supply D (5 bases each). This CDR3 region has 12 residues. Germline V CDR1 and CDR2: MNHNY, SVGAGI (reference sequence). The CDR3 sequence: CSARDRGFEQYF. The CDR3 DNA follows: TGTTCAGCCAGGGACCGCGGGTTCGAGCAGTACTTC.

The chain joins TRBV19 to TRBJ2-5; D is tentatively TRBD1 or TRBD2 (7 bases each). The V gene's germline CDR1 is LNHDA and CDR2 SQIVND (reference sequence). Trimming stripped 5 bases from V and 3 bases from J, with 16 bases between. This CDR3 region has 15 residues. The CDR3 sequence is CASSLRQGGEETQYF. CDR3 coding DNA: TGTGCCAGTAGTCTAAGACAGGGAGGGGAAGAGACCCAGTACTTC.

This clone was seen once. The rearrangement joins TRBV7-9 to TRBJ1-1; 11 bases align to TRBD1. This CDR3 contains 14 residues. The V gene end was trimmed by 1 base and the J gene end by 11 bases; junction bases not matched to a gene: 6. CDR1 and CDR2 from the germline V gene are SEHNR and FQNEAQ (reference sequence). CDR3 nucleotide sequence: TGTGCCAGCAGCTTAGATGGGACAGGGGGTGCGGCTTTCTTT. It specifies CASSLDGTGGAAFF.

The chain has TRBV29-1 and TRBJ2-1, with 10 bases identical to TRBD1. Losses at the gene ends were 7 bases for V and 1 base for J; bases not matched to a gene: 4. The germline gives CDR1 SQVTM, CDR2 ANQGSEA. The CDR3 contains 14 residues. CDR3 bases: TGCAGCGCCCGGGACAGGGGTTCCTACAATGAGCAGTTCTTC. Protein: CSARDRGSYNEQFF.

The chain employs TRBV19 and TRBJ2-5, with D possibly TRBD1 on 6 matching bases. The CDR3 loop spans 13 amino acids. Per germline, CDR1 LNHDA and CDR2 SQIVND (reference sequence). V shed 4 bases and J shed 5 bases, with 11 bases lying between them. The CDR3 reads CASSNTGRETQYF. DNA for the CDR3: TGTGCCAGTAGTAACACAGGGCGGGAGACCCAGTACTTC.

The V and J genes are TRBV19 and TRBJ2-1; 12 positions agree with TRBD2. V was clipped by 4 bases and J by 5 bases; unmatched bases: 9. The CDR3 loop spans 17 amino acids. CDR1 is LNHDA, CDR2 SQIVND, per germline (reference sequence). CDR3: CASSTLAGGPGDNEQFF. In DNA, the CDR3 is TGTGCCAGTAGTACTCTAGCGGGAGGGCCGGGAGACAATGAGCAGTTCTTC.

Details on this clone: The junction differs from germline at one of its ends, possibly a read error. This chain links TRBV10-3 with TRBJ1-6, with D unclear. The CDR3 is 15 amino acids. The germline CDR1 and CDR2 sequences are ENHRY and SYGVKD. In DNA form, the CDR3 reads TGTGCCATCACTGAGGACGGCCGGTCAAATTCACCCCTCCACTTT. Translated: CAITEDGRSNSPLHF.

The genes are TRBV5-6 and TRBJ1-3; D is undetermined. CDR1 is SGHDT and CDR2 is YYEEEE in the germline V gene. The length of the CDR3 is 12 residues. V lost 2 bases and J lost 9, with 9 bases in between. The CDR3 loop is CASSLRERTIYF. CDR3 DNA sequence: TGTGCCAGCAGCTTAAGAGAACGCACCATATATTTT.

The CDR3 DNA follows: TGTGCCAGCAGCTGGGGAAGGGCCAATCAGCCCCAGCATTTT. Amino acids: CASSWGRANQPQHF. This chain connects TRBV5-8 to TRBJ1-5; D is undetermined. The CDR3 runs to 14 residues. Per the germline V gene, CDR1 is SGHTS and CDR2 is YDEGEE. V dropped 3 bases and J dropped 3 bases, with 10 bases sitting between them.